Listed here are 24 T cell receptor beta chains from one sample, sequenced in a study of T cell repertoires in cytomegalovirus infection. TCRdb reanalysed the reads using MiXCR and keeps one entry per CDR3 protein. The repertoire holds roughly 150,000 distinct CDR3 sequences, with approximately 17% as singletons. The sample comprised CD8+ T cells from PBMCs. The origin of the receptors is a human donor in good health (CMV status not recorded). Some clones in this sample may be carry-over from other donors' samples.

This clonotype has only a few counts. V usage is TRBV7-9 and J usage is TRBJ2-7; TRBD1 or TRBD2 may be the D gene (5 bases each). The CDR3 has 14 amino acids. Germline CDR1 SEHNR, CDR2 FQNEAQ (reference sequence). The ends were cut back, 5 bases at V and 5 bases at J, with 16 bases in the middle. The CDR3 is CASSREGNIHEQYF. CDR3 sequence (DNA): TGTGCCAGCAGCCGAGAGGGGAATATCCACGAGCAGTACTTC. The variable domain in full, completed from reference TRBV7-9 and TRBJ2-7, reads DTGVSQNPRHKITKRGQNVTFRCDPISEHNRLYWYRQTLGQGPEFLTYFQNEAQLEKSRLLSDRFSAERPKGSFSTLEIQRTEQGDSAMYLCASSREGNIHEQYFGPGTRLTVT.

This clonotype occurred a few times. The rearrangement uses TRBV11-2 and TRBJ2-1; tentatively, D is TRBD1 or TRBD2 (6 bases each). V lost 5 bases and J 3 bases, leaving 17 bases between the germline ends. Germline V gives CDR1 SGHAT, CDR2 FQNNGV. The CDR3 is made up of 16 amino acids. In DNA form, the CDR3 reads TGTGCCAGCAGCCCCCGGGGGCGGGGACTCTACAATGAGCAGTTCTTC. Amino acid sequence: CASSPRGRGLYNEQFF.

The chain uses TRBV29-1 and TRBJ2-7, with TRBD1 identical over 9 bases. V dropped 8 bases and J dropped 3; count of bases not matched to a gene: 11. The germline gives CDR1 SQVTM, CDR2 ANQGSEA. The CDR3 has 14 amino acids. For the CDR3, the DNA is TGCAGCTTCACCTCCCCGGGACAGGGCTACGAGCAGTACTTC. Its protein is CSFTSPGQGYEQYF.

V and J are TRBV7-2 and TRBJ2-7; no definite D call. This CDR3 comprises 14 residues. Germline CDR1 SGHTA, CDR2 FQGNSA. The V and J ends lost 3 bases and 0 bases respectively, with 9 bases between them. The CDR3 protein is CASSLKPSSYEQYF. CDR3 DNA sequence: TGTGCCAGCAGCTTGAAGCCGAGCTCCTACGAGCAGTACTTC.

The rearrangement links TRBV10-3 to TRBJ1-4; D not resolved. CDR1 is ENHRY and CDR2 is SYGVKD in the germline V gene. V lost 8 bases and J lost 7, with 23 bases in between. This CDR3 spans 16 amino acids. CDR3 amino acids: CAISGGVRPKSEKLFF. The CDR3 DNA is TGTGCCATCTCAGGTGGTGTGCGGCCGAAGAGTGAAAAACTGTTTTTT.

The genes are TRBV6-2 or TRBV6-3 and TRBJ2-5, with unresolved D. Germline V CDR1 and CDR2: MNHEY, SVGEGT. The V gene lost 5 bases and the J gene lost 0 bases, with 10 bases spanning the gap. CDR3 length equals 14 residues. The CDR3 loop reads CASSHLTYQETQYF. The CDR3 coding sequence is TGTGCCAGCAGTCATTTGACTTACCAAGAGACCCAGTACTTC.

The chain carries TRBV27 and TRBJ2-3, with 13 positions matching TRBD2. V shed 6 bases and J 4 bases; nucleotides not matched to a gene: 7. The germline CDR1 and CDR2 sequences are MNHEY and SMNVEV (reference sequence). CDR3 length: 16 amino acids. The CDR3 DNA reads TGTGCCAGCAGCCCAAGGACTAGCGGGAGACCAGATACGCAGTATTTT. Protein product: CASSPRTSGRPDTQYF.

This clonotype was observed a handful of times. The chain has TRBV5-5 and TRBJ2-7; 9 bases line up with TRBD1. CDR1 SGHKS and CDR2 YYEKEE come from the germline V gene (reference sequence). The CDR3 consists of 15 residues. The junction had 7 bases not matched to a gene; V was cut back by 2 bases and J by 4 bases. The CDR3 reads CASSFTWDRAYEQYF. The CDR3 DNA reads TGTGCCAGCAGCTTCACGTGGGACAGGGCATACGAGCAGTACTTC.

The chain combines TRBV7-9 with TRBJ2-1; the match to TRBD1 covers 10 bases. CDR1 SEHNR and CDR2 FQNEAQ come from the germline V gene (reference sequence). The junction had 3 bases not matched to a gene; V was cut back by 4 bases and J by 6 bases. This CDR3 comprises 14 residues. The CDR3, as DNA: TGTGCCAGCAGCTCCGGGACAGGGGTCAATGAGCAGTTCTTC. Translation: CASSSGTGVNEQFF.

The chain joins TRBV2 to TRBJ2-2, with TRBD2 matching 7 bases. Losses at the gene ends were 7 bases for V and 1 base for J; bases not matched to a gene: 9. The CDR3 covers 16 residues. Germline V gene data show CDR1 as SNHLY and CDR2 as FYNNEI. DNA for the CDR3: TGTGCCAGCACACTCAGCGGGACCAGGAACACCGGGGAGCTGTTTTTT. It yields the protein CASTLSGTRNTGELFF.

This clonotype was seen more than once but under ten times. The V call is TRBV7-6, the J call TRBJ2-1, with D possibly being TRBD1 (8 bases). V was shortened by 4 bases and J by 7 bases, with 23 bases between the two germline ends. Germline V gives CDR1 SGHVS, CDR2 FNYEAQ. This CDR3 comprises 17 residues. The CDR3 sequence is CASSSWMTGEGGNEQFF. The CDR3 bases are TGTGCCAGCAGCTCTTGGATGACAGGGGAGGGAGGAAATGAGCAGTTCTTC.

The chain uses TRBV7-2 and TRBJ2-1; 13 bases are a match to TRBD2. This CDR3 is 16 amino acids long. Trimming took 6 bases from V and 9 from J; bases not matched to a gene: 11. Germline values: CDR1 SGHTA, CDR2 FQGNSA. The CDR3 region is CASRNPGTSGKGEQFF. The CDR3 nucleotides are TGTGCCAGCAGGAACCCCGGGACTAGCGGGAAGGGTGAGCAGTTCTTC.

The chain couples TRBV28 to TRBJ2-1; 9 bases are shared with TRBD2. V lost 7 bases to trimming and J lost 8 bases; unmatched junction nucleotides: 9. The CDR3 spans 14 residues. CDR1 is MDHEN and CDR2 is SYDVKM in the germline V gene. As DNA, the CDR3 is TGTGCCAGCACCGGGACTAGCAGGGTCTATGAGCAGTTCTTC. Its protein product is CASTGTSRVYEQFF.

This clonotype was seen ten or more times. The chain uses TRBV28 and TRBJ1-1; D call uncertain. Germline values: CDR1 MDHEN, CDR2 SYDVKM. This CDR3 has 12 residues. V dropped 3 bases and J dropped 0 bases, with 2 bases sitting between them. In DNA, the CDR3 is TGTGCCAGCAGTTTTGTGAACACTGAAGCTTTCTTT. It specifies CASSFVNTEAFF.

CDR3 nucleotides: TGTGCCAGCAGTTTGGTACTAGCGGGGACTGAGCAGTACTTC. Amino acids: CASSLVLAGTEQYF. The V call is TRBV6-2 or TRBV6-3, the J call TRBJ2-7; 10 bases match TRBD2. The CDR3 runs 14 residues. Trimming at V came to 4 bases and at J to 7 bases, leaving 7 bases not matched to a gene. Germline V gene lookup returns CDR1 MNHEY and CDR2 SVGEGT.

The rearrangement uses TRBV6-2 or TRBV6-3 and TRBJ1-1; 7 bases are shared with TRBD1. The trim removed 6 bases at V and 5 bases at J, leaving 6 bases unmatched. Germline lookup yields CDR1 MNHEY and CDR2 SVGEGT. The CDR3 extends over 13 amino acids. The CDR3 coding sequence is TGTGCCAGCAGGGTCAGGGGGTGGACTGAAGCTTTCTTT. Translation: CASRVRGWTEAFF.

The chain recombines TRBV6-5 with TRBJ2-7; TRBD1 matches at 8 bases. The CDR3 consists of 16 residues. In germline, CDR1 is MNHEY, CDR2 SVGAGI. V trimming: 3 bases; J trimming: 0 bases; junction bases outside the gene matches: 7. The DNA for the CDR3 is TGTGCCAGCAGTTATCAGGTACAGGGGGACTCCTACGAGCAGTACTTC. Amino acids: CASSYQVQGDSYEQYF.

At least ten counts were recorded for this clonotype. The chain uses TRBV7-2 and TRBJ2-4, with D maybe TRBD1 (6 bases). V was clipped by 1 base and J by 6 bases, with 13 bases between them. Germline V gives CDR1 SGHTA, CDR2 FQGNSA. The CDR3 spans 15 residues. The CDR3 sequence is CASSLGTAKRNIQYF. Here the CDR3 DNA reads TGTGCCAGCAGCTTAGGGACAGCCAAAAGAAACATTCAGTACTTC.

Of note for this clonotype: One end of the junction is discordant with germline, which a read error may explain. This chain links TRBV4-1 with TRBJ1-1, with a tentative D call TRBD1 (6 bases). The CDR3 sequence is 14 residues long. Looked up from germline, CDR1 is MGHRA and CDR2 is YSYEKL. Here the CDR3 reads CASSQVQGSTEALF. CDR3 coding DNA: TGCGCCAGCAGCCAAGTACAGGGAAGCACTGAAGCTTTATTT.

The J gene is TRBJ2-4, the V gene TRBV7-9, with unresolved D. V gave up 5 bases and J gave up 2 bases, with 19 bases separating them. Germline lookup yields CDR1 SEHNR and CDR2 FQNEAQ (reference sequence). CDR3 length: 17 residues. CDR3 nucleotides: TGTGCCAGCAGCGTCCTACCGGCTGGGTCCACCAAAAACATTCAGTACTTC. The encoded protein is CASSVLPAGSTKNIQYF.

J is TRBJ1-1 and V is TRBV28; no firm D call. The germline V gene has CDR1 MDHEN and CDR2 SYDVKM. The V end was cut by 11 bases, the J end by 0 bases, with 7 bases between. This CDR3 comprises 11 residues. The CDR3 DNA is TGTGCCGCCGCATTGAACACTGAAGCTTTCTTT. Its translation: CAAALNTEAFF.

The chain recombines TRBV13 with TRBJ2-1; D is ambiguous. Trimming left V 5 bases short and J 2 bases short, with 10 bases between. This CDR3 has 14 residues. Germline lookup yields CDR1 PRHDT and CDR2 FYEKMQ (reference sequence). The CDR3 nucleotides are TGTGCCAGCAGCCACGAGGACCCCTACAATGAGCAGTTCTTC. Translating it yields CASSHEDPYNEQFF.

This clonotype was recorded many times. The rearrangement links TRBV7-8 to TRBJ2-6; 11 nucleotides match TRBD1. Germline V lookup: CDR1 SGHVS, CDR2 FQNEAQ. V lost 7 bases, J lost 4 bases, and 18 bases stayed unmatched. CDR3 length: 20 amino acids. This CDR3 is CASTLSNLGQGAVGANVLTF. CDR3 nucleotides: TGTGCCAGCACCCTTTCAAACCTAGGACAGGGGGCTGTGGGGGCCAACGTCCTGACTTTC.

The CDR3 DNA reads as TGCAGGGTAGGACTAGTAAGAGCAGATACGCAGTATTTT. Protein product: CRVGLVRADTQYF. This chain connects TRBV20-1 to TRBJ2-3; 7 nucleotides agree with TRBD2. The CDR3 totals 13 residues. The germline gives CDR1 DFQATT, CDR2 SNEGSKA (reference sequence).